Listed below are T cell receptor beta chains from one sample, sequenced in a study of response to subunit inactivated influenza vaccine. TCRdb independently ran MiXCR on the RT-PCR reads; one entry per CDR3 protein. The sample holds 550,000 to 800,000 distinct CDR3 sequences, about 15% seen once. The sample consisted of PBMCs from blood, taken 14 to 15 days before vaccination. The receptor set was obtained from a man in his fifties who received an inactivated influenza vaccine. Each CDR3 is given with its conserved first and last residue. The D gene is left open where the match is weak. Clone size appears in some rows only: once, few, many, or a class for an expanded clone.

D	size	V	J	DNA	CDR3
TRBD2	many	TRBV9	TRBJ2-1	TGTGCCAGCAGCGTAGGCTCTCCGCTAGCGGGATATGAGCAGTTCTTC	CASSVGSPLAGYEQFF
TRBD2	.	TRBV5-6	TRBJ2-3	TGTGCCAGCAGCTTGGTAACGGGGGGTACGCAGTATTTT	CASSLVTGGTQYF
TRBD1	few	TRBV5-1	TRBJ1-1	TGCGCCAGCAGCCCCTGGACAGGGGAAGACACTGAAGCTTTCTTT	CASSPWTGEDTEAFF
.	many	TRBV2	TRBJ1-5	TGTGCCAGCATGCGGGACACCAATCAGCCCCAGCATTTT	CASMRDTNQPQHF
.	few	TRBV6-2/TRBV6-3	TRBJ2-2	TGTGCCAGCAGTTACTCACCCCGGGACCTAACCGTGAACACCGGGGAGCTGTTTTTT	CASSYSPRDLTVNTGELFF
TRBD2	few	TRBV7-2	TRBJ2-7	TGTGCCAGCAGTCCCGGACTAGCGGGGATGGACGAGCAGTACTTC	CASSPGLAGMDEQYF
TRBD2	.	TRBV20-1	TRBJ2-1	TGCAGTGCTAGCGGGGGGGCACGTGAGCAGTTCTTC	CSASGGAREQFF
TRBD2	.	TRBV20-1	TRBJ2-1	TGCAGTGCTACGGGCGGGAGCGTTAGGCGGATCTCCTACAATGAGCAGTTCTTC	CSATGGSVRRISYNEQFF
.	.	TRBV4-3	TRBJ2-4	TGCGCCAGCAGCCAAGATTTAGGGAGCGCCAAAAACATTCAGTACTTC	CASSQDLGSAKNIQYF
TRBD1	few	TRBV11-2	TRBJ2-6	TGTGCCAGCAGCTTAGTCCCGGGACAGGTAACCTCTGGGGCCAACGTCCTGACTTTC	CASSLVPGQVTSGANVLTF